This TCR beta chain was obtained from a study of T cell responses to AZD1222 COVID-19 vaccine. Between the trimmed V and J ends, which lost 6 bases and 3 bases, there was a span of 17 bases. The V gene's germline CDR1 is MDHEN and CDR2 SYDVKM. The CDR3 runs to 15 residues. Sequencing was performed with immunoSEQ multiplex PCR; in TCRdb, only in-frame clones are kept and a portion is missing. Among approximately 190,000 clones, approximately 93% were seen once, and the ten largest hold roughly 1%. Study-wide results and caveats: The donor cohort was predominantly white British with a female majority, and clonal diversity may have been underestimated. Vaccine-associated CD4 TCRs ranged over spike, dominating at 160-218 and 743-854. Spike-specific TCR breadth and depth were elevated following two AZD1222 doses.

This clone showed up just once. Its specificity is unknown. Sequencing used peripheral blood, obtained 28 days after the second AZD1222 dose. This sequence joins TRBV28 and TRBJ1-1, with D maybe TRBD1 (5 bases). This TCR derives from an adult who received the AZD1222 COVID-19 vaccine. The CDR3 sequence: CASSKTRTLYTEAFF. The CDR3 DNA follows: TGTGCCAGCAGCAAAACTCGGACACTCTACACTGAAGCTTTCTTT.